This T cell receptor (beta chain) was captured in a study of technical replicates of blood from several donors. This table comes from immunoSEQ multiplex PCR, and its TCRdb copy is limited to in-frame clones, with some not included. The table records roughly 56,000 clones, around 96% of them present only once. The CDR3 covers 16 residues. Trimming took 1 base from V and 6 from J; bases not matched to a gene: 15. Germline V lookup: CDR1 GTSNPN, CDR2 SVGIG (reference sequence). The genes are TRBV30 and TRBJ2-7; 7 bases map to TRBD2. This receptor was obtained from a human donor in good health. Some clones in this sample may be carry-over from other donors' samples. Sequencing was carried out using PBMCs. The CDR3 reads CAWSASPRRLAGEQYF. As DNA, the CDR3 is TGTGCCTGGAGTGCATCTCCCCGGAGACTAGCCGGCGAGCAGTACTTC.